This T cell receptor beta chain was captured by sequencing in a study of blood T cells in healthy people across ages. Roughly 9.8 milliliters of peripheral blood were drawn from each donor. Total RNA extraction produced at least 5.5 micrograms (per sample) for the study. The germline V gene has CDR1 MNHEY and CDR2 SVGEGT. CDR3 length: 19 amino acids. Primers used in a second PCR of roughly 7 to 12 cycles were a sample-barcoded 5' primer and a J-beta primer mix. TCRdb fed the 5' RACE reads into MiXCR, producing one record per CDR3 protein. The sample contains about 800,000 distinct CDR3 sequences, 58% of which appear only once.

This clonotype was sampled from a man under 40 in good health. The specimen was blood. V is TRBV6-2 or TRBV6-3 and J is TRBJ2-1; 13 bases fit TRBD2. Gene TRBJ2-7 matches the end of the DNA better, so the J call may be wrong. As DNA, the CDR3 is TGTGCCAGCTCCTATCAACCGGGACTAGCGGGATACAACTACAATGAGCAGTACTTC. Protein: CASSYQPGLAGYNYNEQYF.